This TCR beta chain is drawn from a study of beta chain features in type 1 diabetes. This clone was seen only a few times. What it binds is unknown. Study observations and caveats: In every one of the four CD4+ subsets, TCRB CDR3s were moderately but significantly shorter in Type 1 diabetes patients. More deletions and fewer insertions at VDJ junctions were seen in type 1 diabetes patients. cDNA sequencing could over-represent cells with high TCR expression.

Post-sort purity exceeded 95% for all sorted populations. There are 16 residues in the CDR3. V shed 2 bases and J shed 0 bases, with 10 bases lying between them. CDR1 LNHDA and CDR2 SQIVND come from the germline V gene (reference sequence). Every isolated RNA sample was fully reverse transcribed, so sequencing captured expressed TCRB transcripts. The study sequenced naive, central memory and regulatory T cell samples to an average of about 3.8 million reads. The method was immunoSEQ multiplex PCR; TCRdb's version includes in-frame clones alone and lacks a portion of them. The profile shows about 640,000 clones, under 15% of them singletons.

This chain links TRBV19 with TRBJ1-4; D uncertain. Sequenced material: naive CD4+ T cells from blood. The TCR was taken from a man younger than 40 with type 1 diabetes. The CDR3 coding sequence is TGTGCCAGTAGTATATTCCAGCGTGCAACTAATGAAAAACTGTTTTTT. Translating gives CASSIFQRATNEKLFF.